The present entry profiles one TCR beta chain with its context. The data were obtained in a study of identical twins. MiXCR, run by TCRdb on the 5' RACE reads, gives a single entry per CDR3 protein. The sample lists about 530,000 distinct CDR3 sequences, roughly 15% occurring once. V shed 6 bases and J shed 0 bases, with 14 bases lying between them. Germline values: CDR1 ENHRY, CDR2 SYGVKD. CDR3 length: 15 amino acids. The same data also went into a second study, on yellow fever vaccine responses in identical twins. Turning to that study: On the reported evidence, twins' vaccine T cell responses seemed partly convergent and partly personalized.

This receptor was identified in a woman in her late teens or twenties in good health. Sample: CD4+ T cells sorted from blood. This chain uses TRBV10-3 with TRBJ1-1, with a possible D match to TRBD1 (6 bases). CDR3 nucleotides: TGTGCCATCAGACCGACACAGGGACTGAACACTGAAGCTTTCTTT. It yields the protein CAIRPTQGLNTEAFF.